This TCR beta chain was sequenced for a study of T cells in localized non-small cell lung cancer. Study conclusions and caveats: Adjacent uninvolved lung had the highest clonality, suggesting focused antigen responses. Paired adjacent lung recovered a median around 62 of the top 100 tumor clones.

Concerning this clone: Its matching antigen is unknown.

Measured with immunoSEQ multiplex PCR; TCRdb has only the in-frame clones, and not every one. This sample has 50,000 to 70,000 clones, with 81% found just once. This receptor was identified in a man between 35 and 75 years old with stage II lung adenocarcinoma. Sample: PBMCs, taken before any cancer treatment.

The chain's CDR3 is CASSPQTGSSYGYTF. CDR3 sequence (DNA): TGTGCCAGCAGCCCACAGACAGGGTCAAGCTATGGCTACACCTTC. The chain carries TRBV14 and TRBJ1-2; TRBD1 matches at 7 bases. The CDR3 contains 15 residues. The germline CDR1 and CDR2 sequences are SGHDN and FVKESK. Trimming cost V 4 bases and J 4 bases; bases outside gene matches: 9.